This TCR beta chain stems from a study of memory CD4+ T cells and cytomegalovirus serostatus. For the study at large: Donors were healthy Belgian adults, 10 or so CMV seropositive and 20 to 25 seronegative.

With regard to this clone: The antigen is undetermined.

Study results and caveats: A US-trained random forest predicted CMV serostatus with median AUC around 0.91. Suggested: most of the CMV-linked TCR signature lies in CD4+ memory cells.

Authors' processing steps: After removing out-of-frame reads, 2 million to 2.5 million distinct TCRbeta sequences remained. Measured with immunoSEQ multiplex PCR; TCRdb has only the in-frame clones, and not every one. Clone size and V and J calls were adopted from that table, with D and trimming inferred from the DNA. The sample consists of 40,000 to 50,000 clones, roughly 80% of them appearing once. Single viable CD3+CD4+CD8-CD45RO+ cells were sorted as the memory CD4+ T cells. The V segment lost 4 bases and the J segment 2 bases; nucleotides outside the gene matches: 9. CDR1 SGHRS and CDR2 YFSETQ come from the germline V gene. CDR3 length equals 18 residues.

The sequencing input was memory CD4+ T cells from blood. The chain links TRBV5-1 to TRBJ2-3, with TRBD2 identical over 14 bases. The sequence derives from an adult in good health and CMV-seronegative. The CDR3 DNA reads TGCGCCAGCAGCCCCCGGACTAGCGGGGGGCTCTACACAGATACGCAGTATTTT. Translation: CASSPRTSGGLYTDTQYF.